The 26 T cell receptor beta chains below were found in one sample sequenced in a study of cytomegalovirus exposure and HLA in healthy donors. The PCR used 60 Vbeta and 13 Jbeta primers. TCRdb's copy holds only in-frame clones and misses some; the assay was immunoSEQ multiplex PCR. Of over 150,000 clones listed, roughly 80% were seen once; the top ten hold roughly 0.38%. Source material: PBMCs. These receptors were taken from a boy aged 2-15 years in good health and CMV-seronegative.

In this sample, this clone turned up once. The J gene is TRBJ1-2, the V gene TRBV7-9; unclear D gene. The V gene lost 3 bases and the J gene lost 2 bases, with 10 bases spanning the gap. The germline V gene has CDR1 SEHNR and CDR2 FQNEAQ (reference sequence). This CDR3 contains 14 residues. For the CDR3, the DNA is TGTGCCAGCAGCTTGGGCACAGACAACTATGGCTACACCTTC. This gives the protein CASSLGTDNYGYTF.

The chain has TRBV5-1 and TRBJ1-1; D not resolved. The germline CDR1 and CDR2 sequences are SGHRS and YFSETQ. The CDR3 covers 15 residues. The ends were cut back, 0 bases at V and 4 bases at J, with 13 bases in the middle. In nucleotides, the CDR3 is TGCGCCAGCAGCTTGGATCCCCTACGGGGCACTGAAGCTTTCTTT. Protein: CASSLDPLRGTEAFF.

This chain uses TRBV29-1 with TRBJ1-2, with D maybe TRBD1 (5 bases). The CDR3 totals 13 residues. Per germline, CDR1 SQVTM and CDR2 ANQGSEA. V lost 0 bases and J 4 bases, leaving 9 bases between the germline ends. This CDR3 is CSVEDLTVYGYTF. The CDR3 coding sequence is TGCAGCGTTGAAGACCTGACAGTCTATGGCTACACCTTC.

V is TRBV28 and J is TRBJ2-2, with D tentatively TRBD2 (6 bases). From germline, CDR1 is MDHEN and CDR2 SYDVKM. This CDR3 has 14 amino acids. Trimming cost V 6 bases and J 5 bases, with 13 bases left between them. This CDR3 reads CASRWGDETGELFF. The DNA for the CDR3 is TGTGCCAGCAGATGGGGGGATGAGACCGGGGAGCTGTTTTTT.

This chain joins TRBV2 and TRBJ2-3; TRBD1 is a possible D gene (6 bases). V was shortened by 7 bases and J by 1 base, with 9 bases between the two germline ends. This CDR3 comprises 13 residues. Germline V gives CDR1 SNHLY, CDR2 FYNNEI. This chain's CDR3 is CASKAGGTDTQYF. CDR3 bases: TGTGCCAGCAAGGCAGGGGGCACAGATACGCAGTATTTT.

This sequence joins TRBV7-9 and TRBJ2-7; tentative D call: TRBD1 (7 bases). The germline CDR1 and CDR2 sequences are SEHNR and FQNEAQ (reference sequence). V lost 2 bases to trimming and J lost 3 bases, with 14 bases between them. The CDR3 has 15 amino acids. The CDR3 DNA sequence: TGTGCCAGCAGCTTACAGGGGGGTCGGAACTACGAGCAGTACTTC. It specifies CASSLQGGRNYEQYF.

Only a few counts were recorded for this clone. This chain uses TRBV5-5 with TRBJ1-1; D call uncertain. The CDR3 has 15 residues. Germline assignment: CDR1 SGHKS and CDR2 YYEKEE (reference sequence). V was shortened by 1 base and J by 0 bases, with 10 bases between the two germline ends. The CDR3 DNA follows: TGTGCCAGCAGCTTGCGTGCACAGATGAACACTGAAGCTTTCTTT. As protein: CASSLRAQMNTEAFF.

CDR3 region: CASSSRGLVGETQYF. The CDR3 DNA follows: TGTGCCAGCTCATCCCGTGGACTAGTCGGAGAGACCCAGTACTTC. The rearrangement links TRBV18 to TRBJ2-5, with 7 bases lining up with TRBD2. The CDR3 is made up of 15 amino acids. V lost 5 bases to trimming and J lost 4 bases; unmatched junction nucleotides: 10. Looked up from germline, CDR1 is KGHSH and CDR2 is LQKENI.

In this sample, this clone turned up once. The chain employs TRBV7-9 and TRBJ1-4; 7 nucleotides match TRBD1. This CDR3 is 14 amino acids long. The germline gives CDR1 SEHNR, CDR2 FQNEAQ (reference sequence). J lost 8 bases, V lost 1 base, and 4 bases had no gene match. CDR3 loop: CASSLGQGREKLFF. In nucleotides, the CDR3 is TGTGCCAGCAGCTTAGGACAGGGAAGAGAAAAACTGTTTTTT.

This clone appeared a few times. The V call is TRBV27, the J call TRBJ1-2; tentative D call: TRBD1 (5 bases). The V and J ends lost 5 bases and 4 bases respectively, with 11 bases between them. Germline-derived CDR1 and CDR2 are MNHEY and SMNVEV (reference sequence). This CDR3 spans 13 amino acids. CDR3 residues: CASSRGGIYGYTF. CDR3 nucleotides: TGTGCCAGCAGTAGGGGAGGTATCTATGGCTACACCTTC.

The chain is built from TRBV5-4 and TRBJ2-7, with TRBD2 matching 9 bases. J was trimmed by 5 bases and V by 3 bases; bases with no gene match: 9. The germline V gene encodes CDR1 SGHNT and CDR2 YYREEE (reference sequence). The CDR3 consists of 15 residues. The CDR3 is CASSYQAGGPDEQYF. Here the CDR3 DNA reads TGTGCCAGCAGCTACCAGGCGGGAGGGCCGGACGAGCAGTACTTC.

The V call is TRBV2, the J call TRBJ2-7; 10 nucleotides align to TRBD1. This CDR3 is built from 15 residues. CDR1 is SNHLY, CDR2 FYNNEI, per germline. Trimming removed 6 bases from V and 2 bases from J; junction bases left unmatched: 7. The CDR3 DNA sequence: TGTGCCAGCAGGATGACAGGGGGCGGAACCTACGAGCAGTACTTC. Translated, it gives CASRMTGGGTYEQYF.

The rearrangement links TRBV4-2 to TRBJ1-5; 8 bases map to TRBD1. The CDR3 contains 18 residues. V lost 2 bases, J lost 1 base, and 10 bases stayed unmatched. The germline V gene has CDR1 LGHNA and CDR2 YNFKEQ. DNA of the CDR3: TGTGCCAGCAGCCAAAAACCGCAGGGGGCAGGAAGCAATCAGCCCCAGCATTTT. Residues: CASSQKPQGAGSNQPQHF.

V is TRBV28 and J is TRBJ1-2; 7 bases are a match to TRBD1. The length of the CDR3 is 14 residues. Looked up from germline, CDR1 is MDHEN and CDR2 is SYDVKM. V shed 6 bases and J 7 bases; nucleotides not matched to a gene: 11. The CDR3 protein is CASRTHRGPLGYTF. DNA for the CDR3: TGTGCCAGCAGGACCCACAGGGGTCCCCTTGGCTACACCTTC.

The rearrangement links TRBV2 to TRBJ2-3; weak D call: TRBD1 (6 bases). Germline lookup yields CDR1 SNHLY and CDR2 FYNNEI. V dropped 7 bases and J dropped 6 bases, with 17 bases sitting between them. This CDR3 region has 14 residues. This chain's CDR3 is CASKRRGQGDTQYF. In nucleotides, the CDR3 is TGTGCCAGCAAGAGAAGGGGTCAGGGGGATACGCAGTATTTT.

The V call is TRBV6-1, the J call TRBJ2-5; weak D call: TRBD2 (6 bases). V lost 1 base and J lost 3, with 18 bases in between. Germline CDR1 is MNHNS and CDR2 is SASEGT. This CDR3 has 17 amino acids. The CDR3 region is CASSEVGGGALEETQYF. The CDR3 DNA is TGTGCCAGCAGTGAAGTGGGAGGAGGGGCCCTCGAAGAGACCCAGTACTTC.

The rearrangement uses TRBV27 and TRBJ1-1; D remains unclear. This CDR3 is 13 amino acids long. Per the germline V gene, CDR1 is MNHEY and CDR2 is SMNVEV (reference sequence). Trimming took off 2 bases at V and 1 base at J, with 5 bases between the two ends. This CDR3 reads CASSLEGNTEAFF. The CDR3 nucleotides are TGTGCCAGCAGTTTAGAGGGGAACACTGAAGCTTTCTTT.

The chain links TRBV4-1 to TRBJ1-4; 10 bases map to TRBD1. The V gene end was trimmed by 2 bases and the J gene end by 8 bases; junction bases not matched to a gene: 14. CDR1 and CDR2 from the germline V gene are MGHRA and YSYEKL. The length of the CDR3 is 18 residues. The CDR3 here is CASSQSIMPTGGGEKLFF. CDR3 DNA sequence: TGCGCCAGCAGCCAATCTATAATGCCGACAGGGGGCGGGGAAAAACTGTTTTTT.

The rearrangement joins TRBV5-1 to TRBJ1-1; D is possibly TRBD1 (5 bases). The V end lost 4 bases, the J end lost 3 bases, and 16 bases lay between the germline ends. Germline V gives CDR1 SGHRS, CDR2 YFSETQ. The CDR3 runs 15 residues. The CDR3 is CASSRGGLGDTEAFF. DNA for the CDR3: TGCGCCAGCAGCCGGGGGGGACTGGGGGACACTGAAGCTTTCTTT.

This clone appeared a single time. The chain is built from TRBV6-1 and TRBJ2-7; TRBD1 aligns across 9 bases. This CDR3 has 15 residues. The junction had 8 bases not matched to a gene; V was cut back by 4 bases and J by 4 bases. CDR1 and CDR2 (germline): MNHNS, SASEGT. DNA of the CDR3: TGTGCCAGCAGTGTCCGGACAGGGGATGTATACGAGCAGTACTTC. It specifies CASSVRTGDVYEQYF.

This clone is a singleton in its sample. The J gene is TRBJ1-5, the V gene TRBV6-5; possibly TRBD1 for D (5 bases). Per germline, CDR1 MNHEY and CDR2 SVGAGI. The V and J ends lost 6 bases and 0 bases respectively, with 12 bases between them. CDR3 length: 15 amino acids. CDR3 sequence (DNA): TGTGCCAGCAGAGAACAGGCCCTTAGCAATCAGCCCCAGCATTTT. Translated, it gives CASREQALSNQPQHF.

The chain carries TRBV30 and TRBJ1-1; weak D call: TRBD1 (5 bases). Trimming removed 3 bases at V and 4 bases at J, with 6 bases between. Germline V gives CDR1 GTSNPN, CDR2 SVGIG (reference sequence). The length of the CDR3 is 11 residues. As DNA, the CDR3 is TGTGCCTGGAGGGGACTCACTGAAGCTTTCTTT. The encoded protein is CAWRGLTEAFF.

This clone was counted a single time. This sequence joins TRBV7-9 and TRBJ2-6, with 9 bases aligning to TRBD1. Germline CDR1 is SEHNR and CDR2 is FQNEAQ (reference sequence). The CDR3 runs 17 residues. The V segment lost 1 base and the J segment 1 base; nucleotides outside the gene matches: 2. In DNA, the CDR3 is TGTGCCAGCAGCTTAGTACAGGGGGCGTCTGGGGCCAACGTCCTGACTTTC. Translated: CASSLVQGASGANVLTF. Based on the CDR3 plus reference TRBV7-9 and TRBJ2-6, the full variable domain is DTGVSQNPRHKITKRGQNVTFRCDPISEHNRLYWYRQTLGQGPEFLTYFQNEAQLEKSRLLSDRFSAERPKGSFSTLEIQRTEQGDSAMYLCASSLVQGASGANVLTFGAGSRLTVL.

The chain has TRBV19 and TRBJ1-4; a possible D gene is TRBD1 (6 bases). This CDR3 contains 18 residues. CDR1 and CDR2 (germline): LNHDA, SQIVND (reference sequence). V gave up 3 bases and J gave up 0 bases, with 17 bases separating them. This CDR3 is CASSMDGQYGPTNEKLFF. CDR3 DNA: TGTGCCAGTAGTATGGACGGACAGTACGGCCCAACTAATGAAAAACTGTTTTTT.

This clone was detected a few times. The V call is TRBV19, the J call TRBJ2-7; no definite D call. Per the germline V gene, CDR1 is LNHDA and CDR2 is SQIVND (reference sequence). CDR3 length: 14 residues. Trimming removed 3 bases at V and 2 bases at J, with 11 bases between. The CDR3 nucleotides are TGTGCCAGTAGTATTAGCCTCCGGCCCTACGAGCAGTACTTC. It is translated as CASSISLRPYEQYF.

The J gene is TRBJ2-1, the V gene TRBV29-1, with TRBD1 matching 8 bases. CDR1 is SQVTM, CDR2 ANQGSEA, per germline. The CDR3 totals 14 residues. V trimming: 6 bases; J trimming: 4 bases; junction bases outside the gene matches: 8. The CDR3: CSVDDRGGYNEQFF. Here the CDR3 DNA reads TGCAGCGTCGACGACAGGGGTGGGTACAATGAGCAGTTCTTC.